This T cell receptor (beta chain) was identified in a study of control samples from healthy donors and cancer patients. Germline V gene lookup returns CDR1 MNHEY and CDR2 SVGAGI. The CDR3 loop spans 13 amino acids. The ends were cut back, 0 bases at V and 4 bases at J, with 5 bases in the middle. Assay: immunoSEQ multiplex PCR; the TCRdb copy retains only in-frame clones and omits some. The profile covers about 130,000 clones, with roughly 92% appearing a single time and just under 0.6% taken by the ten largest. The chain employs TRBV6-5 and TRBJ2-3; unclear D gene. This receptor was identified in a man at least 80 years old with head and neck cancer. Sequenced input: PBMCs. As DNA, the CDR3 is TGTGCCAGCAGTTACTCGATGCCAGATACGCAGTATTTT. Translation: CASSYSMPDTQYF.